This is a list of T cell receptor beta chains from one sample in a study of blood T cells in healthy people across ages. TCRdb reprocessed the 5' RACE reads with MiXCR, giving one entry per CDR3 protein. In the table there are approximately 900,000 distinct CDR3 sequences, 45% to 50% of which are singletons. Sequencing was performed on blood. The source is a man aged 25-45 years in good health. Both conserved end residues are part of each CDR3. A D gene is named only where the DNA matches it firmly. Clone sizes are given selectively: once, few, many, or a class where the clone is expanded.

cdr3_aa	cdr3_nt	v_call	j_call	d_call	clone_size	cdr3_length
CASSSTGVVEKLFF	TGCGCCAGCAGCTCCACAGGGGTTGTGGAAAAACTGTTTTTT	TRBV7-9	TRBJ1-4	TRBD1	-	14
CASSSRDIYGYTF	TGTGCCAGCAGCTCCCGGGACATCTATGGCTACACCTTC	TRBV5-6	TRBJ1-2	-	-	13
CASRRASAAYEQYF	TGTGCCTCGAGGCGGGCTAGCGCAGCCTACGAGCAGTACTTC	TRBV7-2	TRBJ2-7	-	few	14
CASSSGTASSYEQYF	TGTGCCAGCAGTTCCGGGACAGCTAGCTCCTACGAGCAGTACTTC	TRBV7-2	TRBJ2-7	TRBD1	many	15
CATSDAGFSGANVLTF	TGTGCCACCAGTGACGCAGGGTTTTCTGGGGCCAACGTCCTGACTTTC	TRBV24-1	TRBJ2-6	-	-	16
CASAHPGRADTQYF	TGCGCCAGCGCGCACCCGGGACGAGCGGATACGCAGTATTTT	TRBV10-2	TRBJ2-3	-	-	14
CASSYRGGGEQYF	TGTGCCAGCAGTTACCGTGGGGGTGGCGAGCAGTACTTC	TRBV6-5	TRBJ2-7	-	once	13
CTSSLRQGPDTQYF	TGCACCAGCAGCCTTCGACAGGGCCCAGATACGCAGTATTTT	TRBV4-1	TRBJ2-3	TRBD1	-	14
CASSQGLGNEKLFF	TGCGCCAGCAGCCAAGGGTTGGGTAATGAAAAACTGTTTTTT	TRBV4-1	TRBJ1-4	-	few	14
CASSSRQGVQPQHF	TGTGCCAGCAGCTCCCGACAGGGTGTACAGCCCCAGCATTTT	TRBV7-2	TRBJ1-5	TRBD1	-	14
CASSFDNTSRNYGYTF	TGCGCCAGCAGCTTTGATAACACTTCGCGGAACTATGGCTACACCTTC	TRBV5-1	TRBJ1-2	-	-	16
CASSSQVAGQYF	TGTGCCAGCAGTTCTCAAGTGGCTGGGCAGTACTTC	TRBV28	TRBJ2-5	-	-	12
CAIGSGAYYTEAFF	TGTGCCATCGGATCGGGGGCCTATTACACTGAAGCTTTCTTT	TRBV10-3	TRBJ1-1	-	-	14
CASSRGPDRTNYGYTF	TGTGCCAGCAGCAGAGGTCCGGACAGAACTAACTATGGCTACACCTTC	TRBV11-2	TRBJ1-2	-	once	16
CASRYGQALGGTQYF	TGTGCCAGCAGATACGGACAGGCCTTAGGAGGGACCCAGTACTTC	TRBV28	TRBJ2-5	TRBD1	few	15
CASSVRLAGGSYNEQFF	TGTGCCAGCAGCGTAAGGCTGGCGGGGGGCTCCTACAATGAGCAGTTCTTC	TRBV9	TRBJ2-1	TRBD2	-	17
CASSLALPNEQFF	TGCGCCAGCAGCTTGGCCTTACCCAATGAGCAGTTCTTC	TRBV5-1	TRBJ2-1	-	many	13
CASSQDIRTDQPQHF	TGTGCCAGCAGCCAAGATATTCGGACGGATCAGCCCCAGCATTTT	TRBV4-2	TRBJ1-5	-	few	15
CASSLGIGGPPRNEQFF	TGTGCCAGCAGCTTAGGAATAGGGGGCCCCCCCCGCAATGAGCAGTTCTTC	TRBV7-2	TRBJ2-1	TRBD1	-	17